This TCR beta chain was obtained from a study of blood T cell repertoires in COVID-19. At the level of the study: Samples of COVID-19 (acute and convalescent) were obtained from the United States, Italy and Spain. Sources were T cells, B-cell-depleted T cells, or PBMCs; the material itself was cDNA or gDNA.

In the original processing: Amplification of reference gene primers provided the estimated nucleated cell counts. The repertoire was sequenced with immunoSEQ multiplex PCR; TCRdb's copy has only in-frame clones and lacks some. That table furnishes V, J and clone size, whereas the DNA furnished D and trimming. Among about 150,000 clones listed, 75% to 90% were seen once. Germline CDR1 reads SGHNT; CDR2 reads YYREEE (reference sequence). The junction had 17 bases not matched to a gene; V was cut back by 5 bases and J by 4 bases. CDR3 length: 18 residues. V is TRBV5-4 and J is TRBJ1-1; TRBD1 matches at 10 bases. The TCR originated in a woman aged 55-70 years with acute or convalescent COVID-19. Sequencing used peripheral blood. In DNA, the CDR3 is TGTGCCAGCAGTTCAACGGGACAGGGGCTTCGGGGGTCCACTGAAGCTTTCTTT. Residues: CASSSTGQGLRGSTEAFF. Full variable domain (missing parts from reference TRBV5-4 and TRBJ1-1): ETGVTQSPTHLIKTRGQQVTLRCSSQSGHNTVSWYQQALGQGPQFIFQYYREEENGRGNFPPRFSGLQFPNYSSELNVNALELDDSALYLCASSSTGQGLRGSTEAFFGQGTRLTVV.